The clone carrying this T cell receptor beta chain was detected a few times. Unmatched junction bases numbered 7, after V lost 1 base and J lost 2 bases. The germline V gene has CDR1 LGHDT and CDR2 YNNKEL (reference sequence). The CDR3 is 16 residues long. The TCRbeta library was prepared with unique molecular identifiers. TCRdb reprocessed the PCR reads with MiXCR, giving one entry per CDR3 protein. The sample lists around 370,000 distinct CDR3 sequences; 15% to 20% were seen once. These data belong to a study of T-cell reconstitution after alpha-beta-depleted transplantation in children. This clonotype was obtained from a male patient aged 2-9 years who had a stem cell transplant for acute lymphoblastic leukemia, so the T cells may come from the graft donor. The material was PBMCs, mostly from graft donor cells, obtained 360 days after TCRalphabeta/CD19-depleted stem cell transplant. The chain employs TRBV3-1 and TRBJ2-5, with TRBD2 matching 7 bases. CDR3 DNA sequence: TGTGCCAGCAGCCAAGGGGGAGGGCCGGGGCAAGAGACCCAGTACTTC. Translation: CASSQGGGPGQETQYF.